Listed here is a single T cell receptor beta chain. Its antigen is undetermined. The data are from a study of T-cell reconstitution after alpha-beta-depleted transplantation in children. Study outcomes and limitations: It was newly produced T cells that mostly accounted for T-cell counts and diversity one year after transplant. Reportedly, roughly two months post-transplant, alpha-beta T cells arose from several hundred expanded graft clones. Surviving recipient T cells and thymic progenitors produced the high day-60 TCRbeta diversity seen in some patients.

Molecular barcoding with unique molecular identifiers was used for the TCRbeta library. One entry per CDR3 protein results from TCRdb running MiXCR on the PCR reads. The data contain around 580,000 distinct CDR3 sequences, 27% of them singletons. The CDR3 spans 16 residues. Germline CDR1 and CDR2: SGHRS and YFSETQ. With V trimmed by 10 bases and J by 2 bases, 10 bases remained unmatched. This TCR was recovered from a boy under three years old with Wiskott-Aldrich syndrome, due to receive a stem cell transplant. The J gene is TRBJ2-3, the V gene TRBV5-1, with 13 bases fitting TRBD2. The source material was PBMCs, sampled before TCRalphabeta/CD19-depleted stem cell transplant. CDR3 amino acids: CASKGTSGTVTDTQYF. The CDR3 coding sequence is TGCGCCTCCAAGGGGACTAGCGGGACGGTCACAGATACGCAGTATTTT.